A single sample gave rise to the 26 T cell receptor beta chains below, sequenced in a study of cytomegalovirus exposure and HLA in healthy donors. It was with 60 Vbeta and 13 Jbeta primers that the PCR ran. Produced via immunoSEQ multiplex PCR; TCRdb's table is partial and in-frame only. Counted here are 130,000 to 150,000 clones, over 60% occurring once; the ten biggest clones make up 1.5% to 2%. Material for sequencing was PBMCs. These receptors were collected from a woman in her 40s in good health and CMV-seronegative.

The chain couples TRBV11-2 to TRBJ1-1, with 8 positions matching TRBD1. Germline assignment: CDR1 SGHAT and CDR2 FQNNGV. Unmatched junction bases numbered 10, after V lost 6 bases and J lost 7 bases. The CDR3 is 14 amino acids. The CDR3 coding sequence is TGTGCCAGCAGTTTTGCCGACAGGGGAATTGAAGCTTTCTTT. This gives the protein CASSFADRGIEAFF.

V usage is TRBV28 and J usage is TRBJ1-1, with 12 bases aligning to TRBD1. The CDR3 covers 14 residues. J lost 7 bases, V lost 5 bases, and 5 bases had no gene match. Germline-derived CDR1 and CDR2 are MDHEN and SYDVKM. The CDR3 DNA sequence: TGTGCCAGCAGTGTGGGACAGGGGGCGTTTGAAGCTTTCTTT. This translates into CASSVGQGAFEAFF.

V is TRBV7-6 and J is TRBJ2-2, with D perhaps TRBD1 (5 bases). In germline, CDR1 is SGHVS, CDR2 FNYEAQ. V was trimmed by 8 bases and J by 0 bases, leaving 13 bases between them. The CDR3 is 15 residues long. The CDR3 DNA follows: TGTGCCAGCGCTCAAGGGGCTCCGAACACCGGGGAGCTGTTTTTT. Protein sequence: CASAQGAPNTGELFF.

The chain joins TRBV27 to TRBJ1-5; possibly TRBD1 for D (6 bases). Per the germline V gene, CDR1 is MNHEY and CDR2 is SMNVEV (reference sequence). The CDR3 loop spans 13 amino acids. The ends were cut back, 6 bases at V and 7 bases at J, with 13 bases in the middle. This CDR3 reads CASSGGLRQPQHF. CDR3 DNA sequence: TGTGCCAGCAGCGGGGGGCTCAGACAGCCCCAGCATTTT.

The rearrangement uses TRBV19 and TRBJ1-4, with TRBD1 identical over 9 bases. The CDR3 is 15 amino acids. Losses at the gene ends were 1 base for V and 5 bases for J; bases not matched to a gene: 2. Germline loops: CDR1 LNHDA, CDR2 SQIVND (reference sequence). Here the CDR3 DNA reads TGTGCCAGTAGTATAGTACAGGGGGCAAATGAAAAACTGTTTTTT. Translated: CASSIVQGANEKLFF.

This chain links TRBV25-1 with TRBJ2-2; TRBD1 agrees at 8 bases. The V segment lost 7 bases and the J segment 1 base; nucleotides outside the gene matches: 8. This CDR3 comprises 16 residues. CDR1 is MGHDK and CDR2 is SYGVNS in the germline V gene. The CDR3 sequence is CASNPSGGRNTGELFF. The CDR3 DNA follows: TGTGCCAGCAATCCTTCAGGGGGCCGGAACACCGGGGAGCTGTTTTTT.

CDR3 amino acids: CASKPLVNTGELFF. In nucleotides, the CDR3 is TGTGCCAGCAAACCACTAGTGAACACCGGGGAGCTGTTTTTT. The chain uses TRBV28 and TRBJ2-2, with D possibly being TRBD2 (5 bases). The CDR3 sequence is 14 residues long. Between the trimmed V and J ends, which lost 7 bases and 1 base, there was a span of 10 bases. Looked up from germline, CDR1 is MDHEN and CDR2 is SYDVKM.

The chain links TRBV5-4 to TRBJ1-2; D perhaps matches TRBD1 (5 bases). The germline gives CDR1 SGHNT, CDR2 YYREEE (reference sequence). The CDR3 runs 14 residues. The ends were cut back, 0 bases at V and 2 bases at J, with 8 bases in the middle. The CDR3 loop reads CASSLARQNYGYTF. The CDR3 nucleotides read TGTGCCAGCAGCTTGGCTCGACAGAACTATGGCTACACCTTC.

The rearrangement links TRBV7-9 to TRBJ2-1; 9 bases are shared with TRBD1. Germline V gene sequence: CDR1 SEHNR, CDR2 FQNEAQ (reference sequence). V was pared by 5 bases and J by 0 bases, with 8 bases of the junction left unmatched. The CDR3 totals 17 residues. The CDR3: CASSPLGQGSSYNEQFF. The CDR3 DNA is TGTGCCAGCAGCCCCCTAGGACAGGGGAGCTCCTACAATGAGCAGTTCTTC.

The gene calls are TRBV5-4 and TRBJ2-3; D is possibly TRBD1 (5 bases). V lost 0 bases and J lost 4, with 6 bases in between. Germline CDR1 is SGHNT and CDR2 is YYREEE (reference sequence). CDR3 length: 13 amino acids. CDR3 DNA sequence: TGTGCCAGCAGCTTGGCCAGGGCAGATACGCAGTATTTT. It is translated as CASSLARADTQYF.

This clone came up a few times. The gene calls are TRBV5-6 and TRBJ1-3; D not resolved. V was shortened by 1 base and J by 0 bases, with 5 bases between the two germline ends. CDR3 length: 14 residues. The V gene's germline CDR1 is SGHDT and CDR2 YYEEEE. CDR3 DNA sequence: TGTGCCAGCAGCTTGCCCTCCTCTGGAAACACCATATATTTT. Protein sequence: CASSLPSSGNTIYF.

To note about this clone: Its ends do not fully match the called genes, so a read error is possible. This chain joins TRBV29-1 and TRBJ1-2; the D is unclear. Germline CDR1 is SQVTM and CDR2 is ANQGSEA. This CDR3 has 14 residues. CDR3 residues: CSVDIRVPDYGYTF. CDR3 bases: TGCAGCGTTGATATTAGGGTTCCCGACTATGGCTACACCTTT.

The V gene is TRBV27, the J gene TRBJ1-5; 9 nucleotides match TRBD1. From germline, CDR1 is MNHEY and CDR2 SMNVEV (reference sequence). The CDR3 is made up of 15 amino acids. The J segment lost 6 bases and the V segment lost 4 bases, leaving 7 bases of the junction unmatched. The CDR3 is CASSYGGQGGQPQHF. In DNA, the CDR3 is TGTGCCAGCAGTTACGGGGGACAGGGAGGTCAGCCCCAGCATTTT.

The chain combines TRBV6-1 with TRBJ2-5, with D maybe TRBD2 (5 bases). The CDR3 is made up of 12 amino acids. Germline V gene lookup returns CDR1 MNHNS and CDR2 SASEGT. Trimming took 7 bases from V and 7 from J, leaving 13 bases between them. In nucleotides, the CDR3 is TGTGCCAGCAATACTGTTGGAGGGACCCAGTACTTC. As protein: CASNTVGGTQYF.

The chain is built from TRBV19 and TRBJ2-3, with 10 bases lining up with TRBD1. The length of the CDR3 is 18 residues. Germline V gene data show CDR1 as LNHDA and CDR2 as SQIVND (reference sequence). V trimming: 3 bases; J trimming: 4 bases; junction bases outside the gene matches: 13. The CDR3 DNA sequence: TGTGCCAGTAGTATTGTTGCGTATGGACAGGGGGTCGCAGATACGCAGTATTTT. Amino acid sequence: CASSIVAYGQGVADTQYF.

This clone was seen a handful of times. The rearrangement uses TRBV2 and TRBJ1-2; 7 bases are a match to TRBD1. CDR3 length: 14 residues. V lost 6 bases to trimming and J lost 8 bases; unmatched junction nucleotides: 12. CDR1 is SNHLY, CDR2 FYNNEI, per germline. The CDR3 region is CASRAGTEIEGYTF. CDR3 coding DNA: TGTGCCAGCAGGGCCGGGACAGAGATTGAGGGCTACACCTTC.

The chain is built from TRBV6-1 and TRBJ2-5; 7 positions agree with TRBD2. The assigned J gene may be wrong: the sequence end matches TRBJ2-7 better. Germline V gives CDR1 MNHNS, CDR2 SASEGT. The CDR3 covers 13 residues. The CDR3 is CASGAGVPYEQYF. DNA for the CDR3: TGTGCCAGCGGGGCGGGGGTCCCCTACGAGCAGTACTTC.

There are a few counts of this clone. The chain combines TRBV6-5 with TRBJ1-1, with a possible D match to TRBD1 (6 bases). V was pared by 6 bases and J by 1 base, with 12 bases between. CDR1 and CDR2 from the germline V gene are MNHEY and SVGAGI. The CDR3 is 14 residues long. Here the CDR3 DNA reads TGTGCCAGCAGGGACAGCGCTTGGAACACTGAAGCTTTCTTT. Amino acids: CASRDSAWNTEAFF.

The chain has TRBV7-8 and TRBJ2-7, with TRBD1 identical over 7 bases. CDR1 SGHVS and CDR2 FQNEAQ come from the germline V gene. CDR3 length: 14 amino acids. J was trimmed by 5 bases and V by 5 bases; bases with no gene match: 9. CDR3 protein: CASSPSRDSHEQYF. The CDR3 DNA sequence: TGTGCCAGCAGCCCGTCCCGGGACAGTCACGAGCAGTACTTC.

The chain employs TRBV6-5 and TRBJ1-2; TRBD1 might be the D (6 bases). Germline V CDR1 and CDR2: MNHEY, SVGAGI. Trimming removed 2 bases at V and 1 base at J, with 14 bases between. This CDR3 comprises 16 residues. The CDR3 reads CASSYANRASNYGYTF. As DNA, the CDR3 is TGTGCCAGCAGTTACGCAAACAGGGCTAGTAACTATGGCTACACCTTC.

V gene TRBV6-5 combines with J gene TRBJ1-2; 9 bases line up with TRBD1. The length of the CDR3 is 14 residues. Trimming at V came to 0 bases and at J to 8 bases, leaving 4 bases not matched to a gene. Germline assignment: CDR1 MNHEY and CDR2 SVGAGI. The CDR3 spells CASSYSSTGGGYTF. Written as DNA, the CDR3 is TGTGCCAGCAGTTACTCGAGCACAGGGGGCGGCTACACCTTC.

The CDR3 protein is CASEGAGVTDTQYF. In nucleotides, the CDR3 is TGTGCCAGCGAGGGGGCTGGAGTGACAGATACGCAGTATTTT. The chain has TRBV11-2 and TRBJ2-3; 7 bases are a match to TRBD1. The length of the CDR3 is 14 residues. CDR1 and CDR2 (germline): SGHAT, FQNNGV. The ends lost 8 bases at V and 3 bases at J; junction bases unmatched: 8.

The chain employs TRBV15 and TRBJ1-2; D possibly corresponds to TRBD1 (5 bases). The germline V gene has CDR1 LNHNV and CDR2 YYDKDF (reference sequence). The CDR3 is 14 amino acids. With 4 bases removed from V and 3 bases from J, the gap between germline ends came to 12 bases. The CDR3 DNA follows: TGTGCCACCAGCACGGCGGGGGGTGACTATGGCTACACCTTC. Translated: CATSTAGGDYGYTF. The variable domain in full, with the rest retrieved from reference TRBV15 and TRBJ1-2, is DAMVIQNPRYQVTQFGKPVTLSCSQTLNHNVMYWYQQKSSQAPKLLFHYYDKDFNNEADTPDNFQSRRPNTSFCFLDIRSPGLGDTAMYLCATSTAGGDYGYTFGSGTRLTVV.

In its sample, this clone was seen a few times. The genes are TRBV19 and TRBJ1-2; a possible D gene is TRBD1 (6 bases). Germline V lookup: CDR1 LNHDA, CDR2 SQIVND (reference sequence). The CDR3 sequence is 15 residues long. Trimming shortened V by 2 bases and J by 0 bases, and 10 bases separated the two germline ends. The CDR3 DNA reads TGTGCCAGTAGTATATCCAGGGGCGCTAACTATGGCTACACCTTC. Translation: CASSISRGANYGYTF.

This clone was recorded a few times. This rearrangement joins TRBV27 to TRBJ1-1, with no clear D. Trimming took off 3 bases at V and 4 bases at J, with 15 bases between the two ends. Germline CDR1 MNHEY, CDR2 SMNVEV (reference sequence). The CDR3 has 15 residues. The DNA for the CDR3 is TGTGCCAGCAGTTTCGTCGCCCAGAGCGTCACTGAAGCTTTCTTT. This gives the protein CASSFVAQSVTEAFF.

This chain joins TRBV27 and TRBJ2-7, with TRBD2 as a possible D gene (5 bases). Trimming cost V 8 bases and J 5 bases, with 25 bases left between them. Germline V gene sequence: CDR1 MNHEY, CDR2 SMNVEV (reference sequence). The CDR3 totals 16 residues. In DNA form, the CDR3 reads TGTGCCAGCCGATTAAGTTTCTCCCCCTTACTAGACGAGCAGTACTTC. Translation: CASRLSFSPLLDEQYF.